The 17 T cell receptor beta chains below all came from one sample that was sequenced in a study of identical twins. One entry per CDR3 protein, called by TCRdb with MiXCR from the 5' RACE reads. The data show about 790,000 distinct CDR3 sequences, with 18% seen just once and around 14% held by the top ten. The same data also contributed to another study, on T cells expressing NK-cell markers.

The sequencing sample was made of PBMCs. The receptor source for this set is a woman aged 18-29 years in good health.

V usage is TRBV20-1 and J usage is TRBJ2-2; 7 bases map to TRBD1. Germline trimming cut 6 bases from V and 0 bases from J; bases unmatched to any gene: 1. Germline CDR1 and CDR2: DFQATT and SNEGSKA (reference sequence). The CDR3 runs 13 residues. The CDR3 protein is CSAGQANTGELFF. CDR3 DNA sequence: TGCAGTGCCGGACAGGCGAACACCGGGGAGCTGTTTTTT.

This clonotype showed up just a few times. The V call is TRBV7-3, the J call TRBJ2-1; maybe TRBD2 (5 bases). The CDR3 consists of 13 residues. Looked up from germline, CDR1 is SGHTA and CDR2 is FQGTGA. V was cut by 3 bases and J by 4 bases, with 7 bases left in between. The DNA of the CDR3 is TGTGCCAGCAGCTTCTCGGGGTACAATGAGCAGTTCTTC. It specifies CASSFSGYNEQFF.

V usage is TRBV5-1 and J usage is TRBJ2-5, with D unclear. The CDR3 spans 15 residues. Germline loops: CDR1 SGHRS, CDR2 YFSETQ. Trimming shortened V by 4 bases and J by 1 base, and 14 bases separated the two germline ends. CDR3: CASSAPSGSQETQYF. DNA of the CDR3: TGCGCCAGCAGCGCGCCGTCGGGCAGCCAAGAGACCCAGTACTTC.

The CDR3 nucleotides are TGTGCCAGCAGCTTATCAGGAGGAGCCTACACAGATACGCAGTATTTT. This sequence encodes CASSLSGGAYTDTQYF. The chain couples TRBV5-5 to TRBJ2-3; D is perhaps TRBD2 (5 bases). Germline CDR1 SGHKS, CDR2 YYEKEE (reference sequence). The V end was cut by 2 bases, the J end by 2 bases, with 15 bases between. CDR3 size: 16 residues.

This clonotype has a handful of counts. The chain employs TRBV5-1 and TRBJ1-1, with 8 bases identical to TRBD1. Trimming at V came to 3 bases and at J to 1 base, leaving 5 bases not matched to a gene. Looked up from germline, CDR1 is SGHRS and CDR2 is YFSETQ. CDR3 length: 15 amino acids. The CDR3 sequence: CASSSPTGANTEAFF. The CDR3 DNA reads as TGCGCCAGCAGCTCCCCGACAGGGGCGAACACTGAAGCTTTCTTT.

This clonotype was observed once. The chain uses TRBV20-1 and TRBJ1-5; D is ambiguous. Trimming pared 4 bases from V and 3 bases from J, leaving 19 bases between. Germline CDR1 is DFQATT and CDR2 is SNEGSKA (reference sequence). This CDR3 has 16 amino acids. CDR3 region: CSATPWGGINNQPQHF. In DNA, the CDR3 is TGCAGTGCTACCCCTTGGGGAGGGATAAACAATCAGCCCCAGCATTTT.

V gene TRBV9 combines with J gene TRBJ2-2, with 10 bases identical to TRBD2. Losses at the gene ends were 4 bases for V and 3 bases for J; bases not matched to a gene: 6. CDR3 length: 16 amino acids. Germline CDR1 reads SGDLS; CDR2 reads YYNGEE. The CDR3 reads CASSSPSGGDTGELFF. CDR3 nucleotide sequence: TGTGCCAGCAGCTCCCCAAGCGGGGGGGACACCGGGGAGCTGTTTTTT.

This clonotype turned up a few times. This chain joins TRBV24-1 and TRBJ2-5; weak D call: TRBD1 (5 bases). Germline CDR1 and CDR2: KGHDR and SFDVKD. This CDR3 spans 12 amino acids. V lost 10 bases, J lost 3 bases, and 11 bases lay in between. In nucleotides, the CDR3 is TGTGCCACTAGGGGCCCAAAAGAGACCCAGTACTTC. This sequence encodes CATRGPKETQYF.

This clonotype has only a few counts. This chain uses TRBV5-1 with TRBJ2-2; possible D gene TRBD1, 5 bases. CDR1 and CDR2 from the germline V gene are SGHRS and YFSETQ. The V and J ends lost 7 bases and 3 bases respectively, with 13 bases between them. The CDR3 has 14 residues. The CDR3 DNA follows: TGCGCCAGCTCCGATGCAGGGTACACCGGGGAGCTGTTTTTT. Translating gives CASSDAGYTGELFF.

There are many counts of this clonotype. The chain has TRBV6-1 and TRBJ2-2, with D possibly matching TRBD1 (7 bases). The germline CDR1 and CDR2 sequences are MNHNS and SASEGT. This CDR3 contains 13 residues. Trimming cost V 3 bases and J 6 bases, with 8 bases left between them. The CDR3 bases are TGTGCCAGCAGTGACAGGGGGGCCGGGGAGCTGTTTTTT. Amino acid sequence: CASSDRGAGELFF.

This clonotype was observed a few times. The chain couples TRBV28 to TRBJ2-3; 12 bases agree with TRBD2. V shed 5 bases and J 4 bases; nucleotides not matched to a gene: 4. The CDR3 is made up of 15 amino acids. Per the germline V gene, CDR1 is MDHEN and CDR2 is SYDVKM. The CDR3 protein is CASSHLAGGADTQYF. The CDR3 bases are TGTGCCAGCAGTCATCTAGCGGGGGGGGCAGATACGCAGTATTTT.

In its sample, this clonotype was seen a few times. V is TRBV6-1 and J is TRBJ2-5; 7 positions agree with TRBD2. This CDR3 is built from 13 residues. Germline trimming cut 6 bases from V and 4 bases from J; bases unmatched to any gene: 5. The germline V gene has CDR1 MNHNS and CDR2 SASEGT. CDR3 in amino acids: CASSGGRGETQYF. In DNA, the CDR3 is TGTGCCAGCAGCGGAGGGAGGGGAGAGACCCAGTACTTC.

The J gene is TRBJ1-5, the V gene TRBV15, with D tentatively TRBD1 (6 bases). The V and J ends lost 5 bases and 5 bases respectively, with 13 bases between them. Germline lookup yields CDR1 LNHNV and CDR2 YYDKDF (reference sequence). The CDR3 loop spans 14 amino acids. The chain's CDR3 is CATSGGGGDQPQHF. Written as DNA, the CDR3 is TGTGCCACCAGCGGGGGAGGGGGGGATCAGCCCCAGCATTTT.

The chain uses TRBV5-1 and TRBJ2-5; 9 bases are shared with TRBD2. V gave up 6 bases and J gave up 0 bases; unmatched junction bases: 6. The CDR3 consists of 15 residues. CDR1 and CDR2 from the germline V gene are SGHRS and YFSETQ. CDR3 coding DNA: TGCGCCAGCAACCCTAGCGGGGTGTACCAAGAGACCCAGTACTTC. Translated: CASNPSGVYQETQYF.

This clonotype has only a few counts. The chain has TRBV7-8 and TRBJ2-1; D possibly uses TRBD1 or TRBD2 (6 bases each). This CDR3 has 15 amino acids. Trimming stripped 8 bases from V and 4 bases from J, with 18 bases between. CDR1 and CDR2 (germline): SGHVS, FQNEAQ. CDR3 coding DNA: TGTGCCAGCCTGGGGAAGGGGGGAGCTTACAATGAGCAGTTCTTC. Protein: CASLGKGGAYNEQFF.

This clonotype showed up just a few times. The V call is TRBV11-2, the J call TRBJ2-1, with D hard to call. The CDR3 sequence is 10 residues long. CDR1 SGHAT and CDR2 FQNNGV come from the germline V gene. V dropped 6 bases and J dropped 10 bases, with 7 bases sitting between them. The CDR3 reads CASRKGEQFF. CDR3 bases: TGTGCCAGCAGGAAGGGAGAGCAGTTCTTC.

This chain uses TRBV9 with TRBJ2-2, with a weak D call TRBD1 (5 bases). This CDR3 has 13 amino acids. V dropped 3 bases and J dropped 8 bases, with 11 bases sitting between them. Germline V CDR1 and CDR2: SGDLS, YYNGEE. The CDR3 nucleotides read TGTGCCAGCAGCGACCCTTCAGGGGGGGAGCTGTTTTTT. This encodes CASSDPSGGELFF. Using reference TRBV9 and TRBJ2-2 for the parts outside the CDR3, the full variable domain is DSGVTQTPKHLITATGQRVTLRCSPRSGDLSVYWYQQSLDQGLQFLIQYYNGEERAKGNILERFSAQQFPDLHSELNLSSLELGDSALYFCASSDPSGGELFFGEGSRLTVL.